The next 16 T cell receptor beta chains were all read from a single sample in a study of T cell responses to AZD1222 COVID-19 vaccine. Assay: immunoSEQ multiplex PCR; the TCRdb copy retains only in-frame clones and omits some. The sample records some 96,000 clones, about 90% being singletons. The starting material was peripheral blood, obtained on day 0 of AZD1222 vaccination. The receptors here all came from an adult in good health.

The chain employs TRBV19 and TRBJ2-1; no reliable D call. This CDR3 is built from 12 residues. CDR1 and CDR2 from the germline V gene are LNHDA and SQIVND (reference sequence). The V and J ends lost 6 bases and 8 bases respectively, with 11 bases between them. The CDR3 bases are TGTGCCAGTAGAACGCCACCCGATGAGCAGTTCTTC. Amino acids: CASRTPPDEQFF.

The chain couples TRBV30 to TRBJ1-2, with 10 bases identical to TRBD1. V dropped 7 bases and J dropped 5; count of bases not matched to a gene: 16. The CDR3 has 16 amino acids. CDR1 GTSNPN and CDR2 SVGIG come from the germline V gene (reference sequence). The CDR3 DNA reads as TGTGCCTTGACGGCGGGACAGGGGACCGTCAAGTATGGCTACACCTTC. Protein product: CALTAGQGTVKYGYTF.

The CDR3 is CASSPEGHENTGELFF. For the CDR3, the DNA is TGTGCCAGCTCGCCGGAGGGACACGAGAACACCGGGGAGCTGTTTTTT. The chain carries TRBV18 and TRBJ2-2; D may match TRBD1 or TRBD2 (6 bases each). V lost 6 bases and J 1 base, leaving 15 bases between the germline ends. This CDR3 region has 16 residues. The germline gives CDR1 KGHSH, CDR2 LQKENI.

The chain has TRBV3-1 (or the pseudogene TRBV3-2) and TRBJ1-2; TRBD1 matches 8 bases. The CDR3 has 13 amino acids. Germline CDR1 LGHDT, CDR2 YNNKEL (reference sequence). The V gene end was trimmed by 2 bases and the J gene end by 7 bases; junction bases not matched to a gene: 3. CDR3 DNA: TGTGCCAGCAGCCAACCAGACAGGGGTGGCTACACCTTC. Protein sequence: CASSQPDRGGYTF.

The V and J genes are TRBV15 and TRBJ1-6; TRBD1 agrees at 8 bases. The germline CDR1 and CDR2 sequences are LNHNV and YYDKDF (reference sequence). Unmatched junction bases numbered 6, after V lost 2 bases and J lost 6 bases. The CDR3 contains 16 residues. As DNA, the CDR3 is TGTGCCACCAGCAGAAAGGCAACAGGGGGTAATTCACCCCTCCACTTT. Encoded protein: CATSRKATGGNSPLHF.

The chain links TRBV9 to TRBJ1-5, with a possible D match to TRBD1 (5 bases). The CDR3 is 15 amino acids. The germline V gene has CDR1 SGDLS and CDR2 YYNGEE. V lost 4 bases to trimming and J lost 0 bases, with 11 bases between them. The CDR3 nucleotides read TGTGCCAGCAGCTTCGGGGCCGCTAGCAATCAGCCCCAGCATTTT. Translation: CASSFGAASNQPQHF.

The CDR3 DNA is TGTGCCAGCAGCTTTGCTGGCGAGCAGTACTTC. It translates to CASSFAGEQYF. The gene calls are TRBV5-6 and TRBJ2-7, with unresolved D. Per the germline V gene, CDR1 is SGHDT and CDR2 is YYEEEE. V was clipped by 2 bases and J by 6 bases, with 6 bases between them. This CDR3 is built from 11 residues. Complete variable domain (other parts from reference TRBV5-6 and TRBJ2-7): DAGVTQSPTHLIKTRGQQVTLRCSPKSGHDTVSWYQQALGQGPQFIFQYYEEEERQRGNFPDRFSGHQFPNYSSELNVNALLLGDSALYLCASSFAGEQYFGPGTRLTVT.

The CDR3 protein is CASSLLQGADTEAFF. The CDR3 coding sequence is TGTGCCAGCAGCCTCTTACAGGGGGCGGACACTGAAGCTTTCTTT. The chain joins TRBV6-5 to TRBJ1-1; 9 bases are shared with TRBD1. This CDR3 contains 15 residues. V dropped 6 bases and J dropped 3; count of bases not matched to a gene: 8. From germline, CDR1 is MNHEY and CDR2 SVGAGI.

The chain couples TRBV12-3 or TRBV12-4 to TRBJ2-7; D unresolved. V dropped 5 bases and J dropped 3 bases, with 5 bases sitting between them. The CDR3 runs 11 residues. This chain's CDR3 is CASSPGYEQYF. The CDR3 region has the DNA TGTGCCAGCAGTCCCGGCTACGAGCAGTACTTC.

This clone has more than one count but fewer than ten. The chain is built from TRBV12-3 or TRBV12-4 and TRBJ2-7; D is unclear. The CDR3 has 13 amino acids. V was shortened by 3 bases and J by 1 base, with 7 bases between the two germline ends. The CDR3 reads CASSLGHSYEQYF. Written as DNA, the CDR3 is TGTGCCAGCAGTTTGGGTCATTCCTACGAGCAGTACTTC.

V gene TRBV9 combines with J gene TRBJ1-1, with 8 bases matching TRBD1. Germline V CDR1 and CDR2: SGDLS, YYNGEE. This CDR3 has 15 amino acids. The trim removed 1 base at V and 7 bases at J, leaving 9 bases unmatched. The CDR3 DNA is TGTGCCAGCAGCGTAAGGGGACAGGAGACCGATGAAGCTTTCTTT. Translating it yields CASSVRGQETDEAFF.

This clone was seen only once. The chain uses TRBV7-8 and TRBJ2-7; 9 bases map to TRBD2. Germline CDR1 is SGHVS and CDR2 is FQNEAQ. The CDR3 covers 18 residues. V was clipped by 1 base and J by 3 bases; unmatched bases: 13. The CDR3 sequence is CASSLEDSGSYNGYEQYF. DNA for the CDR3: TGTGCCAGCAGCTTAGAAGATAGCGGGAGTTATAATGGCTACGAGCAGTACTTC.

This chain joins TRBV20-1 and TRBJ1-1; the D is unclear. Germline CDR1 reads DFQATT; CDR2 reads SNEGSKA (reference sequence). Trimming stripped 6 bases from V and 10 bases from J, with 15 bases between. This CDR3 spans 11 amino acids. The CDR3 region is CSAYIRRGAFF. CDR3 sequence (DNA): TGCAGTGCGTACATTAGACGCGGAGCTTTCTTT.

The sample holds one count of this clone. The CDR3 nucleotides are TGTGCCTGGAGGGGGCGGCCTTCCTACAATGAGCAGTTCTTC. It yields the protein CAWRGRPSYNEQFF. This chain connects TRBV30 to TRBJ2-1; D is perhaps TRBD1 (5 bases). In germline, CDR1 is GTSNPN, CDR2 SVGIG (reference sequence). The CDR3 totals 14 residues. The V gene lost 3 bases and the J gene lost 1 base, with 10 bases spanning the gap.

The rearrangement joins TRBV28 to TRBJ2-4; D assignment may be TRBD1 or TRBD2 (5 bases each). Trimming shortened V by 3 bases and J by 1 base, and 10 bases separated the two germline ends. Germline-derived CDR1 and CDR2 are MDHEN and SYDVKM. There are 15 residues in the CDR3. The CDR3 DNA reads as TGTGCCAGCAGTTTGTACTGGGGGGCCAAAAACATTCAGTACTTC. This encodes CASSLYWGAKNIQYF.

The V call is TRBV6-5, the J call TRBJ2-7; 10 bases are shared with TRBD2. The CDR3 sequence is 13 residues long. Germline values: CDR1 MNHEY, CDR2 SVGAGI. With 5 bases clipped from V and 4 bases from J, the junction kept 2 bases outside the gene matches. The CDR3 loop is CASSPSGRYEQYF. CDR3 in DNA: TGTGCCAGCAGTCCTAGCGGGAGATACGAGCAGTACTTC.